This T cell receptor beta chain is drawn from a study of CD8 T cells in Susac syndrome. Background on the study: Blood was drawn from Susac syndrome patients while they were therapy-naive, on corticosteroids, or on intravenous immunoglobulin alone. The study's findings and limits: In total CD8+ repertoires, 15 to 20 Susac-specific public clones were found, and in CD8+ TEMRA repertoires, about five were found.

Concerning this clonotype itself: As yet, its antigen is unknown.

The length of the CDR3 is 13 residues. The germline gives CDR1 MNHEY, CDR2 SVGAGI. Trimming cost V 2 bases and J 4 bases, with 8 bases left between them. Reverse transcription used about 0.5 to 1 ug RNA and random hexamers. TCRdb reanalysed the immunoSEQ multiplex PCR reads using MiXCR and keeps one entry per CDR3 protein. The sample carries roughly 130,000 distinct CDR3 sequences, around 94% recorded once. This sequence originates from a human donor with Susac syndrome. The chain carries TRBV6-5 and TRBJ1-1; D is uncertain. The sequencing input was CD8+ T cells from PBMCs. The CDR3 DNA reads TGTGCCAGCAGTTACGGCAAAGGCACTGAAGCTTTCTTT. Encoded protein: CASSYGKGTEAFF.